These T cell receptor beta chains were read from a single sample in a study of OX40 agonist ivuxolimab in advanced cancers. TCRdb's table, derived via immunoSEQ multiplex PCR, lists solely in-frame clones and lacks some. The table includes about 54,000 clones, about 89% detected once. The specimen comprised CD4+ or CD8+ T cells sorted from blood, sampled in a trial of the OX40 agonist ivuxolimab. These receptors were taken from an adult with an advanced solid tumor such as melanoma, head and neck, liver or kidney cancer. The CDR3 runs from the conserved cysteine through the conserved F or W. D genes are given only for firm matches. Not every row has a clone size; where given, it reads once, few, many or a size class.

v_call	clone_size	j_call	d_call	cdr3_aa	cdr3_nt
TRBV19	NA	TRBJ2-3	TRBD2	CASRNSGGTDTQYF	TGTGCCAGTCGGAATAGCGGGGGCACAGATACGCAGTATTTT
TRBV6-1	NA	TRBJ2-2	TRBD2	CASSELADTGELFF	TGTGCCAGCAGTGAACTAGCGGACACCGGGGAGCTGTTTTTT
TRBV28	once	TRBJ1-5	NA	CASSTQDSRYYQPQHF	TGTGCCAGCAGTACACAAGACAGTCGATATTATCAGCCCCAGCATTTT
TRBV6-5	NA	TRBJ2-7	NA	CASRALLGPKDEQYF	TGTGCCAGCAGAGCCCTACTAGGGCCAAAGGACGAGCAGTACTTC
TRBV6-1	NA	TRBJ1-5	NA	CASSELSGSFNQPQHF	TGTGCCAGCAGTGAACTATCCGGCAGCTTCAATCAGCCCCAGCATTTT
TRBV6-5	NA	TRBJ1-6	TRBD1	CASRGLDRVNSPLHF	TGTGCCAGCAGAGGGCTCGACAGGGTGAATTCACCCCTCCACTTT
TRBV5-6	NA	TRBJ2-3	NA	CASSSGRGRTDTQYF	TGTGCCAGCAGCTCAGGTAGGGGACGAACAGATACGCAGTATTTT
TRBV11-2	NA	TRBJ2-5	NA	CASTKATGQGTQYF	TGTGCCAGCACCAAAGCGACAGGACAAGGGACCCAGTACTTC
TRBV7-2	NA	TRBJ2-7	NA	CASSSPARGLEQYF	TGTGCCAGCAGCTCACCAGCCAGGGGCCTCGAGCAGTACTTC
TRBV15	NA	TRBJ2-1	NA	CATSREIGELSQFF	TGTGCCACCAGCAGAGAGATTGGGGAACTGAGCCAGTTCTTC
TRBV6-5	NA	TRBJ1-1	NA	CASSYFGGAANTEAFF	TGTGCCAGCAGTTACTTCGGCGGAGCGGCGAACACTGAAGCTTTCTTT
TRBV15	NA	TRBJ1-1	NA	CATSRGWGVVWTEAFF	TGTGCCACCAGCAGAGGTTGGGGCGTAGTATGGACTGAAGCTTTCTTT